The 25 T cell receptor beta chains given below trace back to one sample, sequenced in a study of OX40 agonist ivuxolimab in advanced cancers. Data came from immunoSEQ multiplex PCR; TCRdb stores just in-frame clones and leaves some out. The sample lists 65,000 to 80,000 clones, 91% seen once, with about 0.31% in the top ten. This specimen consisted of CD4+ or CD8+ T cells sorted from blood, obtained in a trial of the OX40 agonist ivuxolimab. The receptors were sampled from an adult with an advanced solid tumor such as melanoma, head and neck, liver or kidney cancer.

This chain connects TRBV5-1 to TRBJ2-7; 10 bases fit TRBD2. CDR3 length: 14 amino acids. The V gene end was trimmed by 7 bases and the J gene end by 2 bases; junction bases not matched to a gene: 6. CDR1 and CDR2 (germline): SGHRS, YFSETQ. This CDR3 reads CASSPGLAPYEQYF. In nucleotides, the CDR3 is TGCGCCAGCTCACCGGGACTAGCGCCCTACGAGCAGTACTTC.

The rearrangement links TRBV7-2 to TRBJ2-3; D gene unclear. CDR1 SGHTA and CDR2 FQGNSA come from the germline V gene. The V and J ends lost 0 bases and 12 bases respectively, with 10 bases between them. The CDR3 has 12 residues. CDR3 sequence reads: CASSLAVRSQYF. Here the CDR3 DNA reads TGTGCCAGCAGCTTAGCTGTCAGGAGTCAGTATTTT.

This sequence joins TRBV30 and TRBJ2-3; D remains ambiguous. Per the germline V gene, CDR1 is GTSNPN and CDR2 is SVGIG (reference sequence). Between the trimmed V and J ends, which lost 3 bases and 4 bases, there was a span of 17 bases. CDR3 size: 15 residues. CDR3 sequence reads: CAWSNPANRADTQYF. CDR3 sequence (DNA): TGTGCCTGGAGCAACCCAGCCAACCGGGCAGATACGCAGTATTTT. Variable domain in full (rest from reference TRBV30 and TRBJ2-3): SQTIHQWPATLVQPVGSPLSLECTVEGTSNPNLYWYRQAAGRGLQLLFYSVGIGQISSEVPQNLSASRPQDRQFILSSKKLLLSDSGFYLCAWSNPANRADTQYFGPGTRLTVL.

The J gene is TRBJ2-1, the V gene TRBV11-2; 7 positions match TRBD1. Germline V gives CDR1 SGHAT, CDR2 FQNNGV. The CDR3 totals 14 residues. The V gene end was trimmed by 4 bases and the J gene end by 5 bases; junction bases not matched to a gene: 5. This CDR3 reads CASSSGTAHNEQFF. The CDR3, as DNA: TGTGCCAGCAGCTCCGGGACAGCCCACAATGAGCAGTTCTTC.

The chain is built from TRBV6-6 and TRBJ2-7, with 8 positions matching TRBD2. From germline, CDR1 is MNHNY and CDR2 SVGAGI (reference sequence). V shed 3 bases, J shed 2 bases, and the junction held 6 bases outside the gene matches. This CDR3 region has 15 residues. CDR3 sequence: CASSYLTGGAYEQYF. The CDR3 DNA reads TGTGCCAGCAGTTATCTAACGGGAGGGGCCTACGAGCAGTACTTC.

The rearrangement links TRBV7-2 to TRBJ1-1, with D unresolved. This CDR3 is 14 amino acids long. V dropped 2 bases and J dropped 0 bases, with 7 bases sitting between them. Germline-derived CDR1 and CDR2 are SGHTA and FQGNSA. The CDR3 DNA is TGTGCCAGCAGCTTAAGAGACCTGAACACTGAAGCTTTCTTT. The encoded protein is CASSLRDLNTEAFF. Using reference TRBV7-2 and TRBJ1-1 for the parts outside the CDR3, the full variable domain is GAGVSQSPSNKVTEKGKDVELRCDPISGHTALYWYRQSLGQGLEFLIYFQGNSAPDKSGLPSDRFSAERTGGSVSTLTIQRTQQEDSAVYLCASSLRDLNTEAFFGQGTRLTVV.

The chain uses TRBV29-1 and TRBJ2-3, with 9 bases matching TRBD1. Germline V gene data show CDR1 as SQVTM and CDR2 as ANQGSEA. The CDR3 covers 13 residues. The V gene end was trimmed by 6 bases and the J gene end by 4 bases; junction bases not matched to a gene: 5. CDR3 nucleotides: TGCAGCGTACCGGGACAGGGATCAGATACGCAGTATTTT. Its translation: CSVPGQGSDTQYF.

V usage is TRBV7-9 and J usage is TRBJ1-2; tentatively, D is TRBD1 (5 bases). Germline V CDR1 and CDR2: SEHNR, FQNEAQ (reference sequence). V gave up 1 base and J gave up 2 bases, with 8 bases separating them. The length of the CDR3 is 14 residues. CDR3 bases: TGTGCCAGCAGCTTAGTAGGGGCGAACTATGGCTACACCTTC. Translating it yields CASSLVGANYGYTF.

The chain joins TRBV27 to TRBJ1-2; 9 positions match TRBD1. Trimming cost V 0 bases and J 1 base; bases outside gene matches: 9. CDR3 length: 18 amino acids. Germline V gives CDR1 MNHEY, CDR2 SMNVEV (reference sequence). The DNA of the CDR3 is TGTGCCAGCAGTTTATCCTCATGGGCGGACAGGGGTAACTATGGCTACACCTTC. This sequence encodes CASSLSSWADRGNYGYTF.

The chain carries TRBV5-1 and TRBJ2-1; no clear D gene. CDR3 length equals 12 residues. CDR1 and CDR2 (germline): SGHRS, YFSETQ. Trimming shortened V by 0 bases and J by 10 bases, and 8 bases separated the two germline ends. CDR3 amino acids: CASSLVSPEQFF. CDR3 DNA: TGCGCCAGCAGCTTGGTTAGCCCCGAGCAGTTCTTC.

The chain couples TRBV25-1 to TRBJ2-7, with 12 positions matching TRBD2. CDR1 is MGHDK, CDR2 SYGVNS, per germline. The CDR3 has 14 amino acids. V shed 6 bases and J 4 bases; nucleotides not matched to a gene: 4. The CDR3 loop is CASSLAGGPYEQYF. The CDR3, as DNA: TGTGCCAGCAGCCTAGCGGGAGGGCCATACGAGCAGTACTTC.

A note on this clone: Relative to the germline gene, one junction end is altered; a read error may explain this. V usage is TRBV2 and J usage is TRBJ1-6; the match to TRBD1 covers 11 bases. The germline V gene has CDR1 SNHLY and CDR2 FYNNEI. This CDR3 has 16 residues. CDR3 sequence: CASKGQGVSYNSPLHF. CDR3 DNA: TGTGCCAGCAAGGGACAGGGGGTTTCCTATAATTCGCCCCTCCACTTT. The full variable domain, completed using reference TRBV2 and TRBJ1-6, is EPEVTQTPSHQVTQMGQEVILRCVPISNHLYFYWYRQILGQKVEFLVSFYNNEISEKSEIFDDQFSVERPDGSNFTLKIRSTKLEDSAMYFCASKGQGVSYNSPLHFGNGTRLTVT.

The chain links TRBV28 to TRBJ1-4, with D hard to call. Germline V gene data show CDR1 as MDHEN and CDR2 as SYDVKM. Trimming took off 5 bases at V and 5 bases at J, with 9 bases between the two ends. This CDR3 has 13 residues. CDR3 region: CASSPPENEKLFF. CDR3 coding DNA: TGTGCCAGCAGTCCCCCTGAAAATGAAAAACTGTTTTTT.

Only a few counts were recorded for this clone. V and J are TRBV9 and TRBJ1-1; D possibly corresponds to TRBD1 (6 bases). The ends were cut back, 3 bases at V and 4 bases at J, with 16 bases in the middle. The CDR3 sequence is 15 residues long. In germline, CDR1 is SGDLS, CDR2 YYNGEE. CDR3 nucleotides: TGTGCCAGCAGCGCCATCGCAGGGGTGGGCACTGAAGCTTTCTTT. The encoded protein is CASSAIAGVGTEAFF.

This chain connects TRBV7-6 to TRBJ2-5; 7 bases align to TRBD2. Germline loops: CDR1 SGHVS, CDR2 FNYEAQ. The V segment lost 1 base and the J segment 5 bases; nucleotides outside the gene matches: 4. The CDR3 covers 14 residues. The CDR3: CASSLGGRAETQYF. The CDR3 coding sequence is TGTGCCAGCAGCTTAGGTGGGAGGGCTGAGACCCAGTACTTC.

J is TRBJ2-2 and V is TRBV7-7, with a possible D match to TRBD2 (6 bases). The CDR3 totals 12 residues. Germline V gene data show CDR1 as SSHAT and CDR2 as FNYEAQ (reference sequence). CDR3 coding DNA: TGTGCGTCTCGGGAGCACACCGGGGAGCTGTTTTTT. It encodes CASREHTGELFF.

This chain joins TRBV19 and TRBJ2-1, with D maybe TRBD2 (6 bases). The germline V gene has CDR1 LNHDA and CDR2 SQIVND (reference sequence). The CDR3 length is 16 residues. The V gene lost 7 bases and the J gene lost 0 bases, with 16 bases spanning the gap. The CDR3 coding sequence is TGTGCCAGTAACCAGCGGAGGGTCAGCTCCTACAATGAGCAGTTCTTC. This gives the protein CASNQRRVSSYNEQFF.

This clone appeared a single time. The chain links TRBV7-2 to TRBJ2-3; TRBD2 matches at 7 bases. The CDR3 is made up of 16 amino acids. The V gene's germline CDR1 is SGHTA and CDR2 FQGNSA. V gave up 4 bases and J gave up 2 bases; unmatched junction bases: 9. CDR3 sequence reads: CASSSLLAEPTDTQYF. For the CDR3, the DNA is TGTGCCAGCAGCTCCCTTCTAGCGGAGCCCACAGATACGCAGTATTTT.

The V gene is TRBV6-4, the J gene TRBJ1-2; D uncertain. The CDR3 extends over 14 amino acids. Germline V gives CDR1 MRHNA, CDR2 SNTAGT. V was clipped by 0 bases and J by 7 bases, with 12 bases between them. The CDR3 is CASSDSSGLFGYTF. For the CDR3, the DNA is TGTGCCAGCAGTGACTCGTCCGGACTGTTTGGCTACACCTTC.

V gene TRBV30 combines with J gene TRBJ1-3; D perhaps matches TRBD1 (6 bases). This CDR3 comprises 18 residues. V lost 3 bases and J 2 bases, leaving 23 bases between the germline ends. Germline-derived CDR1 and CDR2 are GTSNPN and SVGIG (reference sequence). CDR3 sequence (DNA): TGTGCCTGGAGCCTTCTCTTGGTGGGGGCTGTAGCTGGAAACACCATATATTTT. It codes for CAWSLLLVGAVAGNTIYF.

This clone was recorded once. The chain carries TRBV11-2 and TRBJ2-5; 8 positions agree with TRBD1. The germline V gene encodes CDR1 SGHAT and CDR2 FQNNGV. The CDR3 covers 14 residues. V was pared by 5 bases and J by 4 bases, with 6 bases of the junction left unmatched. CDR3 nucleotides: TGTGCCAGCAGCCCCGGAACAGGGGGAGAGACCCAGTACTTC. It is translated as CASSPGTGGETQYF.

The J gene is TRBJ2-3, the V gene TRBV30; no clear D gene. The V end was cut by 0 bases, the J end by 4 bases, with 2 bases between. Germline V lookup: CDR1 GTSNPN, CDR2 SVGIG (reference sequence). The length of the CDR3 is 11 residues. CDR3 sequence reads: CAWSVSDTQYF. The CDR3 DNA sequence: TGTGCCTGGAGTGTCTCAGATACGCAGTATTTT.

The chain combines TRBV9 with TRBJ1-2; 7 bases match TRBD1. The germline CDR1 and CDR2 sequences are SGDLS and YYNGEE. J lost 7 bases, V lost 6 bases, and 15 bases had no gene match. This CDR3 contains 15 residues. CDR3 DNA: TGTGCCAGCAACCCTTCCCTCAGGGGGGCGGGTGGCTACACCTTC. Its protein product is CASNPSLRGAGGYTF.

V and J are TRBV2 and TRBJ1-4; D may be TRBD1 (5 bases). Trimming removed 6 bases from V and 5 bases from J, with 10 bases in between. Germline V gene sequence: CDR1 SNHLY, CDR2 FYNNEI. There are 13 residues in the CDR3. CDR3 in DNA: TGTGCCAGCAGCCGGGACTCAAATGAAAAACTGTTTTTT. Amino acid sequence: CASSRDSNEKLFF.

This clone is a singleton in its sample. The chain joins TRBV4-1 to TRBJ1-2; D ambiguous. Trimming left V 0 bases short and J 5 bases short, with 10 bases between. CDR3 size: 14 residues. Germline V gene data show CDR1 as MGHRA and CDR2 as YSYEKL. The CDR3 sequence is CASSQEGQTYGYTF. Here the CDR3 DNA reads TGCGCCAGCAGCCAAGAAGGGCAGACATATGGCTACACCTTC.